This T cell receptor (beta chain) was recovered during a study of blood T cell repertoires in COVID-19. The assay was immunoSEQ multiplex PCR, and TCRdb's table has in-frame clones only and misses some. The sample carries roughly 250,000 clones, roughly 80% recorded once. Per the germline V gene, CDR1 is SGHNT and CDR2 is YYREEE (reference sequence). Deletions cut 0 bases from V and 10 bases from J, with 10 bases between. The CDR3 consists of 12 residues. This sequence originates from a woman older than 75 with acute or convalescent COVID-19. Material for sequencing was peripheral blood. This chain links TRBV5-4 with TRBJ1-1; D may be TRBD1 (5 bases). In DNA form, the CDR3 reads TGTGCCAGCAGCTTGGGGGGGGACTTAGCTTTCTTT. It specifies CASSLGGDLAFF.